A selection of T cell receptor beta chains follows, all from one sample in a study of shared clonotypes between healthy human individuals. Produced via immunoSEQ multiplex PCR; TCRdb's table is partial and in-frame only. The sample holds 2 million to 2.5 million clones, 95% seen once. The source material was naive CD4+ T cells sorted from blood. These receptors originate from a young man in good health. Both conserved end residues are part of each CDR3. D genes are given only for firm matches. Expanded clones get a size class; other rows say once, few or many, or leave the size out.

j_call	clone_size	v_call	d_call	cdr3_aa	cdr3_nt
TRBJ2-3	-	TRBV13	TRBD2	CASSLGGRAADTQYF	TGTGCCAGCAGCTTAGGAGGGAGGGCCGCAGATACGCAGTATTTT
TRBJ2-1	-	TRBV27	-	CASRHIDRSSYNEQFF	TGTGCCAGCAGGCACATCGACAGAAGCTCCTACAATGAGCAGTTCTTC
TRBJ2-5	once	TRBV5-4	TRBD2	CASSPPGLAVPQYF	TGTGCCAGCAGCCCCCCGGGACTAGCAGTCCCCCAGTACTTC
TRBJ1-1	few	TRBV18	-	CASSPRENTEAFF	TGTGCCAGCTCACCACGGGAGAACACTGAAGCTTTCTTT
TRBJ1-1	once	TRBV5-5	-	CASSLTHRTTEAFF	TGTGCCAGCAGCTTGACACACCGCACCACTGAAGCTTTCTTT
TRBJ1-1	few	TRBV30	TRBD1	CAWSSYRGTEAFF	TGTGCCTGGAGTTCGTACAGGGGGACTGAAGCTTTCTTT
TRBJ2-7	-	TRBV7-2	-	CASSLMLDEQYF	TGTGCCAGCAGCCTCATGTTAGACGAGCAGTACTTC
TRBJ2-7	-	TRBV18	TRBD2	CASSPREGIYEQYF	TGTGCCAGCTCACCTCGGGAGGGCATTTACGAGCAGTACTTC
TRBJ1-1	-	TRBV6-5	-	CASKAGWRTEAFF	TGTGCCAGCAAGGCAGGGTGGAGGACTGAAGCTTTCTTT
TRBJ2-3	-	TRBV7-2	-	CASSSQQGRPDTQYF	TGTGCCAGCAGCTCCCAGCAGGGGCGCCCAGATACGCAGTATTTT
TRBJ1-1	-	TRBV5-1	TRBD1	CASSNSTGATEAFF	TGCGCCAGCAGCAACTCGACAGGGGCCACTGAAGCTTTCTTT
TRBJ2-7	-	TRBV15	TRBD2	CATSKRTRGGNEQYF	TGTGCCACCAGCAAAAGGACTAGAGGAGGGAACGAGCAGTACTTC
TRBJ2-2	-	TRBV5-4	-	CASSFFPGELFF	TGTGCCAGCAGCTTTTTCCCCGGGGAGCTGTTTTTT
TRBJ2-2	-	TRBV18	TRBD2	CASSPRIPTSGSNTGELFF	TGTGCCAGCTCACCAAGGATCCCAACTAGCGGAAGTAACACCGGGGAGCTGTTTTTT
TRBJ2-7	-	TRBV10-3	-	CAISESGLAGEQYF	TGTGCCATCAGTGAGTCTGGCCTAGCAGGGGAGCAGTACTTC
TRBJ1-2	-	TRBV5-1	-	CASSLLRRDGYTF	TGCGCCAGCAGCTTGCTAAGGAGAGATGGCTACACCTTC
TRBJ1-2	-	TRBV9	-	CASSPGGQANYGYTF	TGTGCCAGCAGCCCGGGGGGACAAGCTAACTATGGCTACACCTTC
TRBJ2-5	-	TRBV9	-	CASSVSGWDPGAQYF	TGTGCCAGCAGCGTAAGTGGGTGGGACCCCGGGGCCCAGTACTTC
TRBJ1-1	-	TRBV6-5	-	CTSSYGQNTEAFF	TGTACCAGCAGTTATGGGCAGAACACTGAAGCTTTCTTT
TRBJ2-7	-	TRBV18	-	CASSPGREVGEQYF	TGTGCCAGCTCACCGGGGCGGGAAGTGGGCGAGCAGTACTTC
TRBJ2-2	once	TRBV4-1	-	CASRGRDANTGELFF	TGCGCCAGCAGGGGCCGAGACGCGAACACCGGGGAGCTGTTTTTT
TRBJ1-6	-	TRBV19	-	CASSIWGTLNSPLHF	TGTGCCAGTTCCATTTGGGGGACACTGAATTCACCCCTCCACTTT
TRBJ1-2	-	TRBV5-5	-	CASSLTNHDGYGYTF	TGTGCCAGCAGCTTGACAAACCATGATGGGTATGGCTACACCTTC
TRBJ2-7	-	TRBV18	-	CASSPNPGPPTDEQYF	TGTGCCAGCTCACCCAATCCGGGACCCCCAACGGACGAGCAGTACTTC
TRBJ2-3	-	TRBV5-1	TRBD1	CASSLGGSTDTQYF	TGCGCCAGCAGCCTAGGGGGCAGTACAGATACGCAGTATTTT
TRBJ2-1	-	TRBV18	TRBD1	CASSPPLGQGRWNEQFF	TGTGCCAGCTCACCACCGTTGGGACAGGGAAGATGGAATGAGCAGTTCTTC
TRBJ2-1	-	TRBV7-8	TRBD2	CASSRLGTSGNNEQFF	TGTGCCAGCAGTCGTTTGGGGACTAGCGGGAACAATGAGCAGTTCTTC
TRBJ1-6	-	TRBV7-2	-	CASSIQGQGPRSPLHF	TGTGCCAGCAGCATTCAAGGACAAGGCCCAAGGTCCCCCCTCCACTTT
TRBJ1-1	-	TRBV29-1	-	CSVDNRVSHTEAFF	TGCAGCGTTGATAACAGGGTTAGTCACACTGAAGCTTTCTTT
TRBJ1-2	once	TRBV5-4	-	CASSLVSAGLWGYTF	TGTGCCAGCAGCTTGGTAAGCGCAGGCCTCTGGGGCTACACCTTC
TRBJ1-1	-	TRBV5-1	TRBD1	CASSSDRGLGTEAFF	TGCGCCAGCAGCTCGGACAGGGGGCTAGGCACTGAAGCTTTCTTT
TRBJ2-4	-	TRBV11-3	-	CASSLDRGAKNIQYF	TGTGCCAGCAGCTTAGACCGGGGCGCCAAAAACATTCAGTACTTC
TRBJ1-2	-	TRBV5-5	-	CASSSGPNYGYTF	TGTGCCAGCAGCTCGGGACCGAACTATGGCTACACCTTC
TRBJ2-2	-	TRBV7-2	-	CASSLRGAGLGTGELFF	TGTGCCAGCAGCTTGAGAGGGGCGGGACTGGGCACCGGGGAGCTGTTTTTT
TRBJ2-7	-	TRBV13	TRBD1	CASSLRDREPYEQYF	TGTGCCAGCAGCTTACGGGACAGGGAGCCCTACGAGCAGTACTTC
TRBJ1-2	-	TRBV19	-	CATDPGDYGYTF	TGTGCCACGGACCCGGGAGACTATGGCTACACCTTC
TRBJ2-3	-	TRBV5-1	-	CASSLGPTADTQYF	TGCGCCAGCAGCTTGGGACCCACGGCAGATACGCAGTATTTT
TRBJ1-3	-	TRBV4-1	-	CASSREGIGNTIYF	TGCGCCAGCAGCCGTGAGGGGATCGGAAACACCATATATTTT
TRBJ2-5	-	TRBV5-1	TRBD1	CASSLGGQGRQETQYF	TGCGCCAGCAGCTTGGGGGGACAGGGGAGGCAAGAGACCCAGTACTTC
TRBJ1-2	-	TRBV28	-	CASSFRSVRGYTF	TGTGCCAGCAGTTTTCGGTCAGTACGCGGCTACACCTTC
TRBJ1-5	once	TRBV6-1	-	CASSANSNQPQHF	TGTGCCAGCAGTGCAAATAGCAATCAGCCCCAGCATTTT
TRBJ2-2	-	TRBV10-3	-	CAIRASENTGELFF	TGTGCCATCAGAGCTAGCGAGAACACCGGGGAGCTGTTTTTT
TRBJ2-3	-	TRBV7-9	-	CASSLSRVSTDTQYF	TGTGCCAGCAGCTTAAGCAGGGTATCCACAGATACGCAGTATTTT
TRBJ2-3	-	TRBV18	TRBD2	CASSPQASGGTDTQYF	TGTGCCAGCTCACCGCAGGCTAGCGGGGGAACAGATACGCAGTATTTT
TRBJ2-5	-	TRBV30	-	CAWRGGAGETQYF	TGTGCCTGGAGGGGGGGCGCGGGAGAGACCCAGTACTTC
TRBJ2-7	-	TRBV27	TRBD1	CASSRQGTSYEQYF	TGTGCCAGCAGCCGACAGGGAACGTCCTACGAGCAGTACTTC
TRBJ2-2	-	TRBV30	-	CAWTGRSTGELFF	TGTGCCTGGACAGGGAGATCCACCGGGGAGCTGTTTTTT
TRBJ1-6	-	TRBV5-1	-	CASSLIARTDETLHF	TGCGCCAGCAGCTTAATTGCCCGGACAGATGAGACCCTCCACTTT
TRBJ2-1	-	TRBV11-2	TRBD2	CASSLSGGAFNEQFF	TGTGCCAGCAGCTTGAGCGGGGGGGCTTTTAATGAGCAGTTCTTC
TRBJ2-5	-	TRBV28	-	CASTKGGGQETQYF	TGTGCCAGCACCAAAGGTGGGGGGCAAGAGACCCAGTACTTC
TRBJ1-5	-	TRBV2	-	CASSERQARQPQHF	TGTGCCAGCAGTGAACGGCAGGCCCGACAGCCCCAGCATTTT
TRBJ2-5	-	TRBV4-1	-	CASSQVWGKETQYF	TGCGCCAGCAGCCAAGTTTGGGGGAAGGAGACCCAGTACTTC
TRBJ2-5	-	TRBV7-2	-	CASSPGRYAPQETQYF	TGTGCCAGCAGCCCAGGACGCTATGCCCCACAAGAGACCCAGTACTTC
TRBJ2-4	-	TRBV28	-	CASLSPIAKNIQYF	TGTGCCAGTTTATCCCCCATAGCCAAAAACATTCAGTACTTC
TRBJ2-3	-	TRBV5-1	-	CASSHSMVTDTQYF	TGCGCCAGCAGCCACTCGATGGTCACAGATACGCAGTATTTT